This entry lists 2 T cell receptor beta chains sequenced from one sample in a study of neurological immune-mediated disorders. TCRdb analysed the 5' RACE reads with MiXCR anew, one entry per CDR3 protein. Among 50,000 to 75,000 distinct CDR3 sequences, about 4% were seen once, and the ten largest hold approximately 2.7%. Material: PBMCs. The receptors here all came from a man in his fifties with multiple sclerosis.

This clonotype was seen repeatedly, ten times or more. The rearrangement links TRBV6-6 to TRBJ2-7, with D perhaps matching TRBD1 or TRBD2 (5 bases each). The CDR3 runs to 12 residues. In germline, CDR1 is MNHNY, CDR2 SVGAGI (reference sequence). V lost 7 bases and J 4 bases, leaving 11 bases between the germline ends. CDR3 sequence (DNA): TGTGCCAGCACCCCCGGGACGTACGAGCAGTACTTC. This codes for CASTPGTYEQYF.

This clonotype was picked up many times. V and J are TRBV7-2 and TRBJ2-3; a weak D match, TRBD2 (7 bases). Germline loops: CDR1 SGHTA, CDR2 FQGNSA. Trimming took 8 bases from V and 1 from J, leaving 16 bases between them. The CDR3 spans 15 residues. CDR3 amino acids: CASGTRGRGTDTQYF. CDR3 DNA sequence: TGTGCCAGCGGAACGCGGGGGCGGGGCACAGATACGCAGTATTTT.